The 23 T cell receptor beta chains listed next were all sequenced from one sample in a study of T cell repertoires in cytomegalovirus infection. The antigens these receptors bind are not known. MiXCR, applied by TCRdb to the reads, yields one record per CDR3 protein. Of about 900,000 distinct CDR3 sequences in the sample, 31% were seen once. Sequences were derived from cultured CD8+ T cells from PBMCs, sampled from culture after CMV antigen stimulation. These receptors were obtained from a human donor in good health (CMV status not recorded). Some clones in this sample may be carry-over from other donors' samples.

The chain couples TRBV5-1 to TRBJ2-3; no reliable D call. The CDR3 totals 14 residues. Germline V CDR1 and CDR2: SGHRS, YFSETQ. With 4 bases removed from V and 0 bases from J, the gap between germline ends came to 9 bases. The chain's CDR3 is CASSPQDSTDTQYF. For the CDR3, the DNA is TGCGCCAGCAGCCCCCAGGACAGCACAGATACGCAGTATTTT.

The chain couples TRBV7-4 to TRBJ2-1; D uncertain. The V end lost 2 bases, the J end lost 10 bases, and 15 bases lay between the germline ends. The germline gives CDR1 SGHVT, CDR2 SQSDAQ. The CDR3 length is 14 residues. CDR3 nucleotides: TGTGCCAGCAGCTTATCGGCAGGCTTTTGGGAGCAGTTCTTC. Its protein product is CASSLSAGFWEQFF.

This clonotype was seen at least ten times. The rearrangement links TRBV7-2 to TRBJ2-5; 8 bases line up with TRBD2. Germline values: CDR1 SGHTA, CDR2 FQGNSA. Trimming at V came to 1 base and at J to 5 bases, leaving 6 bases not matched to a gene. CDR3 length: 15 residues. This chain's CDR3 is CASSLVSGGRETQYF. The DNA for the CDR3 is TGTGCCAGCAGCTTAGTCTCGGGGGGGCGCGAGACCCAGTACTTC.

The rearrangement uses TRBV27 and TRBJ1-2, with 8 bases that match TRBD1. The CDR3 sequence is 14 residues long. The germline CDR1 and CDR2 sequences are MNHEY and SMNVEV (reference sequence). V lost 6 bases and J lost 6; bases outside the gene matches: 9. The CDR3 region is CASRGLTGANGYTF. CDR3 DNA: TGTGCCAGCAGGGGCCTGACAGGGGCGAATGGCTACACCTTC.

This clonotype was detected only a few times. The CDR3 DNA sequence: TGTGCCAGCAGTACAGACCGCGACAGCTCCTACGAGCAGTACGTC. Translated, it gives CASSTDRDSSYEQYV. The chain has TRBV6-1 and TRBJ2-7, with D perhaps TRBD1 (5 bases). V was pared by 5 bases and J by 0 bases, with 14 bases between. From germline, CDR1 is MNHNS and CDR2 SASEGT. The length of the CDR3 is 15 residues.

This chain joins TRBV24-1 and TRBJ2-2; 7 nucleotides line up with TRBD1. The germline CDR1 and CDR2 sequences are KGHDR and SFDVKD. The CDR3 is 16 residues long. Trimming at V came to 5 bases and at J to 7 bases, leaving 12 bases not matched to a gene. Written as DNA, the CDR3 is TGTGCCACCAGTGCAGTGGGACAGTTTTCCGGCGGGGAGCTGTTTTTT. Translating gives CATSAVGQFSGGELFF.

This clonotype has more than one count but fewer than ten. The chain combines TRBV10-2 with TRBJ2-7; perhaps TRBD1 as D (6 bases). The length of the CDR3 is 14 residues. The germline V gene encodes CDR1 WSHSY and CDR2 SAAADI. V lost 5 bases, J lost 5 bases, and 16 bases lay in between. The chain's CDR3 is CASSINRDVNEQYF. CDR3 DNA: TGCGCCAGCAGTATCAACAGGGATGTTAACGAGCAGTACTTC.

The CDR3 DNA reads TGCAGTGCTAGCCCCCTGTCCCCTGGATATGAGCAGTACGTC. It encodes CSASPLSPGYEQYV. V and J are TRBV20-1 and TRBJ2-7; no clear D gene. The CDR3 loop spans 14 amino acids. Germline CDR1 is DFQATT and CDR2 is SNEGSKA (reference sequence). Trimming took off 3 bases at V and 7 bases at J, with 19 bases between the two ends.

This chain connects TRBV20-1 to TRBJ2-3, with D unclear. CDR1 DFQATT and CDR2 SNEGSKA come from the germline V gene (reference sequence). There are 15 residues in the CDR3. V dropped 2 bases and J dropped 0 bases, with 12 bases sitting between them. The CDR3 DNA is TGCAGTGCTAGAAACCTAGAGTCTAGCACAGATACGCAGTATTTT. This translates into CSARNLESSTDTQYF.

This chain uses TRBV4-2 with TRBJ1-2; D remains unclear. The CDR3 runs 12 residues. The V end lost 8 bases, the J end lost 5 bases, and 12 bases lay between the germline ends. The germline V gene has CDR1 LGHNA and CDR2 YNFKEQ. This chain's CDR3 is CASLGGGYGYTF. CDR3 coding DNA: TGTGCCAGCCTGGGCGGAGGGTATGGCTACACCTTC.

The CDR3 region is CASSLDWDQPQHF. CDR3 DNA sequence: TGCGCCAGCAGCTTGGACTGGGATCAGCCCCAGCATTTT. The chain uses TRBV5-1 and TRBJ1-5; D not certain. CDR1 SGHRS and CDR2 YFSETQ come from the germline V gene. This CDR3 has 13 residues. Trimming removed 0 bases at V and 5 bases at J, with 6 bases between. The full variable domain, its missing parts supplied by reference TRBV5-1 and TRBJ1-5, is KAGVTQTPRYLIKTRGQQVTLSCSPISGHRSVSWYQQTPGQGLQFLFEYFSETQRNKGNFPGRFSGRQFSNSRSEMNVSTLELGDSALYLCASSLDWDQPQHFGDGTRLSIL.

This clonotype showed up just a few times. The rearrangement joins TRBV5-4 to TRBJ1-1; tentatively, D is TRBD1 (6 bases). V lost 0 bases and J lost 6, with 18 bases in between. CDR1 is SGHNT, CDR2 YYREEE, per germline (reference sequence). The CDR3 consists of 16 residues. CDR3 DNA sequence: TGTGCCAGCAGCTTGGCCGGGAACAGGGCGGCGGCTGAAGCTTTCTTT. Residues: CASSLAGNRAAAEAFF.

This clonotype was found a few times. The chain is built from TRBV6-5 and TRBJ2-7; D remains unclear. The CDR3 totals 13 residues. From germline, CDR1 is MNHEY and CDR2 SVGAGI. V dropped 0 bases and J dropped 6 bases, with 9 bases sitting between them. As DNA, the CDR3 is TGTGCCAGCAGTTACTCTCTACTCGGCGAGCAGTACGTC. This codes for CASSYSLLGEQYV.

This chain connects TRBV7-2 to TRBJ1-2, with D perhaps TRBD1 (5 bases). Per the germline V gene, CDR1 is SGHTA and CDR2 is FQGNSA. Trimming removed 0 bases from V and 3 bases from J, with 11 bases in between. This CDR3 spans 15 amino acids. The CDR3 is CASSLAETDDYGYTF. CDR3 nucleotides: TGTGCCAGCAGCTTAGCGGAGACAGATGACTATGGCTACACCTTC.

The CDR3 here is CAITLDRVHSGGYTF. CDR3 coding DNA: TGTGCCATCACCTTGGACAGGGTTCATTCCGGTGGCTACACCTTC. This rearrangement joins TRBV12-3 or TRBV12-4 to TRBJ1-2; 8 bases are a match to TRBD1. Trimming at V came to 10 bases and at J to 7 bases, leaving 17 bases not matched to a gene. This CDR3 comprises 15 residues.

In DNA form, the CDR3 reads TGCAGTGCTAACGACAGAACCTACGAGCAGTACGTC. Translation: CSANDRTYEQYV. This rearrangement joins TRBV20-1 to TRBJ2-7, with D possibly being TRBD1 (5 bases). Germline values: CDR1 DFQATT, CDR2 SNEGSKA (reference sequence). The CDR3 length is 12 residues. Trimming took 4 bases from V and 2 from J, leaving 9 bases between them.

This clonotype was detected a few times. The junction does not match germline at one end; this may be a read error. The chain recombines TRBV6-6 with TRBJ2-3; 10 positions agree with TRBD1. The CDR3 runs to 13 residues. From germline, CDR1 is MNHNY and CDR2 SVGAGI (reference sequence). CDR3 region: CASSSSGTGDQVF. CDR3 nucleotide sequence: TGTGCCAGCAGTTCCTCCGGGACAGGGGATCAGGTCTTT.

Note on this clonotype: Just one base apart from a much larger clone, this may be a read error. The chain joins TRBV11-2 to TRBJ2-1, with 13 bases fitting TRBD2. This CDR3 spans 18 amino acids. CDR1 and CDR2 from the germline V gene are SGHAT and FQNNGV. CDR3: CASSFWTSGGHRVNGQFF. DNA for the CDR3: TGTGCCAGCAGCTTTTGGACTAGCGGGGGCCACAGGGTCAATGGGCAGTTCTTC.

This clonotype turned up a few times. This sequence joins TRBV7-6 and TRBJ1-2, with a possible D match to TRBD1 (6 bases). Trimming pared 1 base from V and 8 bases from J, leaving 14 bases between. This CDR3 region has 14 residues. CDR1 and CDR2 (germline): SGHVS, FNYEAQ. CDR3 sequence: CASSLVTGLQGYTF. CDR3 DNA: TGTGCCAGCAGCTTAGTTACAGGGTTGCAAGGCTACACCTTC.

This clonotype was found a few times. The rearrangement joins TRBV13 to TRBJ2-7, with a tentative D call TRBD1 (6 bases). V was trimmed by 5 bases and J by 3 bases, leaving 14 bases between them. The CDR3 runs to 14 residues. The germline gives CDR1 PRHDT, CDR2 FYEKMQ (reference sequence). As DNA, the CDR3 is TGTGCCAGCAGCCAGGACAGTGCTAACTACGAGCAGTACTTC. Translated, it gives CASSQDSANYEQYF. Filled out from reference TRBV13 and TRBJ2-7, the complete variable domain reads AAGVIQSPRHLIKEKRETATLKCYPIPRHDTVYWYQQGPGQDPQFLISFYEKMQSDKGSIPDRFSAQQFSDYHSELNMSSLELGDSALYFCASSQDSANYEQYFGPGTRLTVT.

The V gene is TRBV6-1, the J gene TRBJ2-7; D assignment may be TRBD1 or TRBD2 (6 bases each). Trimming cost V 6 bases and J 1 base, with 16 bases left between them. Germline-derived CDR1 and CDR2 are MNHNS and SASEGT. This CDR3 has 15 amino acids. CDR3 amino acids: CASRGAPGLSYEQYF. The CDR3 DNA reads as TGTGCCAGCAGGGGGGCGCCGGGACTTTCCTACGAGCAGTACTTC.

This chain uses TRBV24-1 with TRBJ2-2; maybe TRBD2 (5 bases). With 6 bases removed from V and 4 bases from J, the gap between germline ends came to 14 bases. This CDR3 has 15 residues. Germline assignment: CDR1 KGHDR and CDR2 SFDVKD. CDR3 sequence: CATSPGGAPTGELFF. The CDR3 DNA reads TGTGCCACCAGTCCCGGAGGCGCCCCCACCGGGGAGCTGTTTTTT.

This clonotype occurred a few times. The chain has TRBV27 and TRBJ1-6, with D perhaps TRBD1 (5 bases). Germline V gene data show CDR1 as MNHEY and CDR2 as SMNVEV (reference sequence). The ends were cut back, 2 bases at V and 10 bases at J, with 21 bases in the middle. The CDR3 totals 17 residues. The CDR3 region is CASSLEGPGGWGSPLHF. Written as DNA, the CDR3 is TGTGCCAGCAGTTTAGAGGGGCCCGGGGGATGGGGGTCACCCCTCCACTTT.